These 27 T cell receptor beta chains came from one sample sequenced in a study of cytomegalovirus exposure and HLA in healthy donors. A multiplex PCR was run with 60 Vbeta primers and 13 Jbeta primers. Sequencing used immunoSEQ multiplex PCR; TCRdb keeps in-frame clones, though not all of them. The data show fewer than 200,000 clones, approximately 86% seen once. The sequencing sample was made of PBMCs. Receptor source: a boy aged 2 to 10 in good health and CMV-seronegative.

This chain connects TRBV10-1 to TRBJ2-2; 8 nucleotides align to TRBD2. CDR3 size: 16 residues. Trimming removed 3 bases from V and 7 bases from J; junction bases left unmatched: 10. Germline V CDR1 and CDR2: WNHNN, SYGVQD (reference sequence). CDR3 sequence reads: CASSESGGGPGGELFF. CDR3 coding DNA: TGCGCCAGCAGTGAAAGTGGCGGGGGGCCCGGCGGGGAGCTGTTTTTT.

This chain links TRBV18 with TRBJ1-1, with D unresolved. The V gene's germline CDR1 is KGHSH and CDR2 LQKENI. V shed 0 bases and J shed 4 bases, with 6 bases lying between them. This CDR3 is 13 amino acids long. As DNA, the CDR3 is TGTGCCAGCTCACCACCGGGAGTCACTGAAGCTTTCTTT. This translates into CASSPPGVTEAFF. The full variable domain, in which reference TRBV18 and TRBJ1-1 provide the parts outside the CDR3, is NAGVMQNPRHLVRRRGQEARLRCSPMKGHSHVYWYRQLPEEGLKFMVYLQKENIIDESGMPKERFSAEFPKEGPSILRIQQVVRGDSAAYFCASSPPGVTEAFFGQGTRLTVV.

The chain is built from TRBV4-1 and TRBJ1-3, with TRBD1 as a possible D gene (5 bases). CDR1 is MGHRA, CDR2 YSYEKL, per germline. The CDR3 runs to 17 residues. The V end lost 2 bases, the J end lost 2 bases, and 16 bases lay between the germline ends. CDR3 sequence (DNA): TGCGCCAGCAGCCAAATTCGACAGTTAATAACTGGAAACACCATATATTTT. Protein sequence: CASSQIRQLITGNTIYF.

Points on this clone: One end of the junction does not line up with germline, which may come from a read error. V usage is TRBV7-9 and J usage is TRBJ2-5; TRBD2 matches at 9 bases. The germline CDR1 and CDR2 sequences are SEHNR and FQNEAQ (reference sequence). The CDR3 is 14 residues long. The CDR3 spells CSSSGGTHEETQYF. The DNA for the CDR3 is TGTTCCAGCAGCGGGGGGACCCACGAAGAGACCCAGTACTTC.

The table lists this clone with a count of one. The chain has TRBV9 and TRBJ2-5; a weak D match, TRBD2 (6 bases). The tail of the sequence fits TRBJ2-7 better, so the J call may be wrong. CDR3 length: 12 amino acids. Germline CDR1 and CDR2: SGDLS and YYNGEE. CDR3 sequence (DNA): TGTGCCAGCGCATTTCGGGGAGGCGAGCAGTACTTC. It yields the protein CASAFRGGEQYF.

V usage is TRBV28 and J usage is TRBJ1-4; 7 bases align to TRBD1. Trimming at V came to 8 bases and at J to 7 bases, leaving 7 bases not matched to a gene. This CDR3 comprises 13 residues. CDR1 and CDR2 (germline): MDHEN, SYDVKM. CDR3 loop: CASSGTDAEKLFF. Here the CDR3 DNA reads TGTGCCAGCTCCGGGACAGACGCTGAAAAACTGTTTTTT.

This chain uses TRBV19 with TRBJ1-4, with 8 bases matching TRBD1. The CDR3 sequence is 14 residues long. The germline gives CDR1 LNHDA, CDR2 SQIVND (reference sequence). V was pared by 3 bases and J by 10 bases, with 7 bases of the junction left unmatched. The CDR3 DNA reads TGTGCCAGTAGTATTGGTCAGGGGGCAGGAAAACTGTTTTTT. Residues: CASSIGQGAGKLFF.

CDR3 in DNA: TGTGCCAGCAGCTTCGGGACAGGTCACCATGAGCAGTTCTTC. Protein sequence: CASSFGTGHHEQFF. V usage is TRBV7-9 and J usage is TRBJ2-1; the match to TRBD1 covers 8 bases. V lost 3 bases, J lost 8 bases, and 6 bases stayed unmatched. The length of the CDR3 is 14 residues. CDR1 SEHNR and CDR2 FQNEAQ come from the germline V gene (reference sequence).

The chain couples TRBV11-3 to TRBJ2-5; D is possibly TRBD2 (6 bases). Between the trimmed V and J ends, which lost 5 bases and 5 bases, there was a span of 12 bases. Germline V gene lookup returns CDR1 SGHNT and CDR2 YENEEA. The CDR3 is 13 amino acids. The CDR3 loop reads CASSPGRWETQYF. The CDR3 DNA is TGTGCCAGCAGCCCCGGGAGATGGGAGACCCAGTACTTC.

The chain recombines TRBV7-9 with TRBJ1-5, with D perhaps TRBD1 (6 bases). The CDR3 totals 14 residues. Trimming pared 5 bases from V and 3 bases from J, leaving 11 bases between. Germline values: CDR1 SEHNR, CDR2 FQNEAQ (reference sequence). DNA for the CDR3: TGTGCCAGCAGCCCAACAGGGAACAATCAGCCCCAGCATTTT. Encoded protein: CASSPTGNNQPQHF. Full variable domain (remainder filled in from reference TRBV7-9 and TRBJ1-5): DTGVSQNPRHKITKRGQNVTFRCDPISEHNRLYWYRQTLGQGPEFLTYFQNEAQLEKSRLLSDRFSAERPKGSFSTLEIQRTEQGDSAMYLCASSPTGNNQPQHFGDGTRLSIL.

The gene calls are TRBV5-1 and TRBJ2-5, with TRBD1 matching 8 bases. V shed 4 bases and J 5 bases; nucleotides not matched to a gene: 13. The germline V gene encodes CDR1 SGHRS and CDR2 YFSETQ. The CDR3 runs to 16 residues. CDR3 in DNA: TGCGCCAGCAGCGCCGGGGACAGGCTTACGGAGGAGACCCAGTACTTC. This codes for CASSAGDRLTEETQYF.

The V gene is TRBV11-2, the J gene TRBJ2-7; tentative D call: TRBD1 (5 bases). CDR3 length: 15 residues. Germline V lookup: CDR1 SGHAT, CDR2 FQNNGV. V lost 2 bases and J 3 bases, leaving 14 bases between the germline ends. The chain's CDR3 is CASSLTGSLLYEQYF. In DNA form, the CDR3 reads TGTGCCAGCAGCTTAACAGGTTCCCTACTCTACGAGCAGTACTTC.

The V and J genes are TRBV29-1 and TRBJ2-3, with a possible D match to TRBD1 (6 bases). CDR1 is SQVTM, CDR2 ANQGSEA, per germline. The CDR3 covers 14 residues. Trimming shortened V by 4 bases and J by 0 bases, and 11 bases separated the two germline ends. Here the CDR3 DNA reads TGCAGCGTTGGCCGGGACACGAGCACAGATACGCAGTATTTT. Translating gives CSVGRDTSTDTQYF.

The rearrangement joins TRBV5-4 to TRBJ2-3; TRBD1 agrees at 7 bases. The CDR3 covers 16 residues. Germline V gene sequence: CDR1 SGHNT, CDR2 YYREEE (reference sequence). J was trimmed by 1 base and V by 0 bases; bases with no gene match: 5. The CDR3 reads CASSLARGTGTDTQYF. In DNA, the CDR3 is TGTGCCAGCAGCTTGGCTCGAGGGACAGGCACAGATACGCAGTATTTT.

The rearrangement uses TRBV28 and TRBJ1-5; TRBD1 might be the D (6 bases). The CDR3 runs 14 residues. The germline V gene has CDR1 MDHEN and CDR2 SYDVKM. The ends were cut back, 4 bases at V and 5 bases at J, with 12 bases in the middle. The CDR3 nucleotides are TGTGCCAGCAGTTCAGGCAGGGGACATCAGCCCCAGCATTTT. The encoded protein is CASSSGRGHQPQHF.

CDR3 coding DNA: TGTGCCAGCCTCTCGGGGTATGGCTACACCTTC. Protein: CASLSGYGYTF. The chain carries TRBV28 and TRBJ1-2; D unresolved. Trimming pared 8 bases from V and 5 bases from J, leaving 9 bases between. Germline V gene lookup returns CDR1 MDHEN and CDR2 SYDVKM. CDR3 length: 11 amino acids.

The rearrangement joins TRBV5-1 to TRBJ1-1; 9 bases agree with TRBD1. V shed 2 bases, J shed 5 bases, and the junction held 4 bases outside the gene matches. This CDR3 has 14 residues. CDR1 is SGHRS, CDR2 YFSETQ, per germline. CDR3: CASSLLGQGTEAFF. The CDR3 DNA is TGCGCCAGCAGCTTATTGGGACAGGGAACTGAAGCTTTCTTT.

The J gene is TRBJ2-1, the V gene TRBV7-3, with 9 bases that match TRBD1. The germline CDR1 and CDR2 sequences are SGHTA and FQGTGA. This CDR3 has 14 amino acids. Trimming removed 4 bases from V and 15 bases from J; junction bases left unmatched: 13. CDR3 bases: TGTGCCAGCAGCTCAGGTACCCCGGGACAGGGTTTGTTCTTC. Its protein product is CASSSGTPGQGLFF.

The chain recombines TRBV5-1 with TRBJ2-5; 7 bases map to TRBD2. The J segment lost 5 bases and the V segment lost 7 bases, leaving 8 bases of the junction unmatched. The CDR3 has 13 amino acids. Germline CDR1 reads SGHRS; CDR2 reads YFSETQ. The CDR3 loop reads CASRWTREETQYF. The CDR3, as DNA: TGCGCCAGCCGCTGGACTAGGGAGGAGACCCAGTACTTC.

J is TRBJ1-4 and V is TRBV9, with a weak D call TRBD1 (6 bases). With 2 bases removed from V and 8 bases from J, the gap between germline ends came to 13 bases. The CDR3 sequence is 14 residues long. Germline assignment: CDR1 SGDLS and CDR2 YYNGEE. The CDR3 bases are TGTGCCAGCAGCGTGGGAGGGGGATGGGAAAAACTGTTTTTT. This gives the protein CASSVGGGWEKLFF. The whole variable domain, remainder taken from reference TRBV9 and TRBJ1-4, is DSGVTQTPKHLITATGQRVTLRCSPRSGDLSVYWYQQSLDQGLQFLIQYYNGEERAKGNILERFSAQQFPDLHSELNLSSLELGDSALYFCASSVGGGWEKLFFGSGTQLSVL.

This sequence joins TRBV19 and TRBJ2-2; D is perhaps TRBD1 (6 bases). The germline gives CDR1 LNHDA, CDR2 SQIVND (reference sequence). This CDR3 region has 14 residues. V was pared by 6 bases and J by 6 bases, with 14 bases between. Here the CDR3 reads CASSQTGPAGELFF. CDR3 nucleotides: TGTGCCAGTAGCCAGACAGGACCCGCCGGGGAGCTGTTTTTT. Full variable domain (outside the CDR3, taken from reference TRBV19 and TRBJ2-2): DGGITQSPKYLFRKEGQNVTLSCEQNLNHDAMYWYRQDPGQGLRLIYYSQIVNDFQKGDIAEGYSVSREKKESFPLTVTSAQKNPTAFYLCASSQTGPAGELFFGEGSRLTVL.

The chain employs TRBV9 and TRBJ2-3, with D perhaps matching TRBD2 (6 bases). V was clipped by 1 base and J by 3 bases, with 21 bases between them. The CDR3 runs to 18 residues. CDR1 is SGDLS, CDR2 YYNGEE, per germline. The CDR3 bases are TGTGCCAGCAGCGTATCCCCGATAGCGGCAACGGCAACAGATACGCAGTATTTT. This gives the protein CASSVSPIAATATDTQYF.

The chain employs TRBV27 and TRBJ1-2, with 8 bases that match TRBD1. Unmatched junction bases numbered 8, after V lost 4 bases and J lost 7 bases. The CDR3 covers 14 residues. CDR1 MNHEY and CDR2 SMNVEV come from the germline V gene (reference sequence). The CDR3 bases are TGTGCCAGCAGTTCGGACAGGGATCTTTTTGGCTACACCTTC. Amino acid sequence: CASSSDRDLFGYTF.

The chain joins TRBV5-1 to TRBJ2-1; maybe TRBD1 (6 bases). Deletions cut 0 bases from V and 4 bases from J, with 14 bases between. The CDR3 has 16 residues. CDR1 SGHRS and CDR2 YFSETQ come from the germline V gene. The chain's CDR3 is CASSLAVGTTYNEQFF. In DNA, the CDR3 is TGCGCCAGCAGCTTGGCGGTGGGGACAACTTACAATGAGCAGTTCTTC.

The V and J genes are TRBV27 and TRBJ1-1, with TRBD1 identical over 8 bases. Trimming took 5 bases from V and 5 from J; bases not matched to a gene: 10. Germline CDR1 and CDR2: MNHEY and SMNVEV (reference sequence). This CDR3 comprises 15 residues. The CDR3 region is CASSPQGGRGTEAFF. CDR3 coding DNA: TGTGCCAGCAGTCCACAGGGGGGGAGAGGGACTGAAGCTTTCTTT.

V is TRBV27 and J is TRBJ1-4; D call uncertain. V lost 7 bases to trimming and J lost 8 bases, with 14 bases between them. Germline V gene data show CDR1 as MNHEY and CDR2 as SMNVEV (reference sequence). The CDR3 runs 13 residues. CDR3 in DNA: TGTGCCAGCACCATACACCCGAAGGAAAAACTGTTTTTT. This encodes CASTIHPKEKLFF.

The chain links TRBV6-5 to TRBJ2-5; D is possibly TRBD2 (5 bases). V was trimmed by 0 bases and J by 8 bases, leaving 10 bases between them. In germline, CDR1 is MNHEY, CDR2 SVGAGI. The CDR3 extends over 13 amino acids. Here the CDR3 DNA reads TGTGCCAGCAGTTACTCCGGGCGGGCCACCCAGTACTTC. The encoded protein is CASSYSGRATQYF.